The 20 T cell receptor beta chains listed next were all sequenced from one sample in a study of blood T cell repertoires in COVID-19. Measured with immunoSEQ multiplex PCR; TCRdb has only the in-frame clones, and not every one. This table holds 80,000 to 90,000 clones, approximately 79% found once. Sequencing input: peripheral blood. The receptors originated from a man aged 65 to 85 with acute or convalescent COVID-19.

This chain connects TRBV5-5 to TRBJ1-6, with D uncertain. Germline V lookup: CDR1 SGHKS, CDR2 YYEKEE (reference sequence). The CDR3 covers 13 residues. Trimming removed 0 bases at V and 10 bases at J, with 8 bases between. This CDR3 is CASSLAGLSPLHF. The DNA of the CDR3 is TGTGCCAGCAGCTTGGCAGGTCTATCACCCCTCCACTTT.

The chain couples TRBV19 to TRBJ1-2, with D perhaps TRBD1 (6 bases). CDR1 and CDR2 (germline): LNHDA, SQIVND (reference sequence). The CDR3 is 13 residues long. Trimming shortened V by 5 bases and J by 1 base, and 8 bases separated the two germline ends. The chain's CDR3 is CASSRQVNYGYTF. Written as DNA, the CDR3 is TGTGCCAGTAGTCGACAGGTTAACTATGGCTACACCTTC.

The V and J genes are TRBV4-1 and TRBJ2-2, with TRBD2 identical over 12 bases. Trimming at V came to 3 bases and at J to 1 base, leaving 3 bases not matched to a gene. CDR1 MGHRA and CDR2 YSYEKL come from the germline V gene. This CDR3 region has 17 residues. CDR3 amino acids: CASSHRTSGVNTGELFF. In nucleotides, the CDR3 is TGCGCCAGCAGCCACCGGACTAGCGGGGTGAACACCGGGGAGCTGTTTTTT.

V gene TRBV24-1 combines with J gene TRBJ2-2, with 10 bases lining up with TRBD2. CDR3 length equals 18 residues. The J segment lost 1 base and the V segment lost 5 bases, leaving 9 bases of the junction unmatched. Germline V gene sequence: CDR1 KGHDR, CDR2 SFDVKD. CDR3 in amino acids: CATSASLASGGNTGELFF. The CDR3 bases are TGTGCCACCAGTGCCTCTCTCGCTAGCGGGGGGAACACCGGGGAGCTGTTTTTT.

The V gene is TRBV9, the J gene TRBJ1-2, with D maybe TRBD1 (5 bases). V lost 1 base and J lost 8, with 12 bases in between. The CDR3 is 13 residues long. CDR1 and CDR2 (germline): SGDLS, YYNGEE. In DNA form, the CDR3 reads TGTGCCAGCAGCGTAAAGACAGACGGGGGCTACACCTTC. Encoded protein: CASSVKTDGGYTF.

This chain connects TRBV11-2 to TRBJ2-1, with a possible D match to TRBD1 (5 bases). Germline CDR1 reads SGHAT; CDR2 reads FQNNGV. V dropped 2 bases and J dropped 9 bases, with 17 bases sitting between them. CDR3 length: 15 residues. Written as DNA, the CDR3 is TGTGCCAGCAGCTTACAGGGTTCCTCTATTGGTGAGCAGTTCTTC. The encoded protein is CASSLQGSSIGEQFF. Supplemented by reference TRBV11-2 and TRBJ2-1, the full variable domain reads EAGVAQSPRYKIIEKRQSVAFWCNPISGHATLYWYQQILGQGPKLLIQFQNNGVVDDSQLPKDRFSAERLKGVDSTLKIQPAKLEDSAVYLCASSLQGSSIGEQFFGPGTRLTVL.

As concerns this clone: Germline is not matched at one junction end, which may reflect a read error. The chain joins TRBV19 to TRBJ2-1, with 8 bases fitting TRBD1. Germline V gene sequence: CDR1 LNHDA, CDR2 SQIVND (reference sequence). There are 13 residues in the CDR3. The CDR3: CASSQGAAGGPIF. The CDR3 coding sequence is TGTGCCAGTAGTCAAGGCGCGGCAGGGGGCCCGATCTTC.

V usage is TRBV5-1 and J usage is TRBJ2-5; D not resolved. Per the germline V gene, CDR1 is SGHRS and CDR2 is YFSETQ. Trimming pared 0 bases from V and 3 bases from J, leaving 6 bases between. The CDR3 is 13 residues long. The CDR3 loop is CASSLVPEETQYF. CDR3 nucleotide sequence: TGCGCCAGCAGCTTGGTCCCGGAAGAGACCCAGTACTTC.

The chain uses TRBV5-8 and TRBJ1-5; D gene ambiguous. The ends were cut back, 3 bases at V and 0 bases at J, with 10 bases in the middle. CDR1 and CDR2 (germline): SGHTS, YDEGEE. The length of the CDR3 is 15 residues. The CDR3 is CASSSGPYSNQPQHF. CDR3 nucleotides: TGTGCCAGCAGCTCGGGTCCTTATAGCAATCAGCCCCAGCATTTT.

This sequence joins TRBV3-1 (or the pseudogene TRBV3-2) and TRBJ2-7; 8 nucleotides line up with TRBD2. Per germline, CDR1 LGHDT and CDR2 YNNKEL (reference sequence). The trim removed 1 base at V and 3 bases at J, leaving 5 bases unmatched. The CDR3 runs to 15 residues. As DNA, the CDR3 is TGTGCCAGCAGCCAAGGGGTTAGCGGGGTCTACGAGCAGTACTTC. Protein: CASSQGVSGVYEQYF.

J is TRBJ2-7 and V is TRBV6-4; D gene ambiguous. Germline V gene lookup returns CDR1 MRHNA and CDR2 SNTAGT. This CDR3 contains 10 residues. The V end was cut by 7 bases, the J end by 2 bases, with 3 bases between. DNA for the CDR3: TGTGCCAGCACCGCCTACGAGCAGTACTTC. Protein product: CASTAYEQYF.

This chain uses TRBV19 with TRBJ1-2; 8 positions match TRBD1. Trimming at V came to 2 bases and at J to 8 bases, leaving 7 bases not matched to a gene. The CDR3 spans 14 residues. Per the germline V gene, CDR1 is LNHDA and CDR2 is SQIVND (reference sequence). CDR3 coding DNA: TGTGCCAGTAGTATAACGACAGGGGATTTCGGCTACACCTTC. This codes for CASSITTGDFGYTF.

The V and J genes are TRBV11-2 and TRBJ2-3; tentative D call: TRBD2 (6 bases). This CDR3 has 16 residues. Germline loops: CDR1 SGHAT, CDR2 FQNNGV. With 5 bases removed from V and 1 base from J, the gap between germline ends came to 16 bases. As DNA, the CDR3 is TGTGCCAGCAGCCAAGACGGCGGGGTGGGCACAGATACGCAGTATTTT. Its translation is CASSQDGGVGTDTQYF.

The rearrangement uses TRBV18 and TRBJ1-2; weak D call: TRBD1 (6 bases). The CDR3 is 16 amino acids. V dropped 3 bases and J dropped 4 bases, with 18 bases sitting between them. Per germline, CDR1 KGHSH and CDR2 LQKENI. CDR3 amino acids: CASSPSSTGSLYGYTF. The CDR3 coding sequence is TGTGCCAGCTCACCTTCCTCGACAGGCTCCCTCTATGGCTACACCTTC.

This chain links TRBV6-5 with TRBJ1-4; D is perhaps TRBD1 (5 bases). The CDR3 runs 15 residues. Germline CDR1 MNHEY, CDR2 SVGAGI. Trimming cost V 8 bases and J 0 bases, with 13 bases left between them. This chain's CDR3 is CASRGLEATNEKLFF. The CDR3 nucleotides read TGTGCCAGCCGGGGGTTAGAGGCAACTAATGAAAAACTGTTTTTT.

The chain uses TRBV19 and TRBJ1-3, with TRBD1 matching 8 bases. Per the germline V gene, CDR1 is LNHDA and CDR2 is SQIVND (reference sequence). The CDR3 is 17 residues long. V shed 5 bases, J shed 0 bases, and the junction held 9 bases outside the gene matches. This CDR3 reads CASSQPGQAFSGNTIYF. For the CDR3, the DNA is TGTGCCAGTAGTCAACCGGGACAGGCCTTCTCTGGAAACACCATATATTTT.

This rearrangement joins TRBV3-1 (or the pseudogene TRBV3-2) to TRBJ2-2; TRBD2 is a possible D gene (6 bases). This CDR3 has 15 residues. Germline-derived CDR1 and CDR2 are LGHDT and YNNKEL (reference sequence). Deletions cut 8 bases from V and 0 bases from J, with 13 bases between. CDR3 sequence reads: CASRSGRTNTGELFF. DNA for the CDR3: TGTGCCAGCCGGAGCGGGCGGACGAACACCGGGGAGCTGTTTTTT.

The V call is TRBV10-1, the J call TRBJ2-3; D is possibly TRBD2 (7 bases). Germline V gene data show CDR1 as WNHNN and CDR2 as SYGVQD (reference sequence). V lost 1 base to trimming and J lost 5 bases, with 16 bases between them. This CDR3 comprises 16 residues. The CDR3 DNA follows: TGCGCCAGCAGTGAGTATCGAGCGGGGACACTAGATACGCAGTATTTT. Encoded protein: CASSEYRAGTLDTQYF.

V is TRBV5-6 and J is TRBJ2-2; D is perhaps TRBD2 (5 bases). V shed 1 base and J shed 1 base, with 11 bases lying between them. Germline V gives CDR1 SGHDT, CDR2 YYEEEE. The CDR3 is 16 residues long. The CDR3 DNA is TGTGCCAGCAGCTTGATAGGTGGGAGGAACACCGGGGAGCTGTTTTTT. The encoded protein is CASSLIGGRNTGELFF.

This rearrangement joins TRBV30 to TRBJ1-6; D ambiguous. Germline V gene sequence: CDR1 GTSNPN, CDR2 SVGIG (reference sequence). The ends were cut back, 4 bases at V and 12 bases at J, with 10 bases in the middle. This CDR3 has 11 residues. The CDR3 DNA reads as TGTGCCTGGACGCTAGGGAGACCCCTCCACTTT. Translating it yields CAWTLGRPLHF.